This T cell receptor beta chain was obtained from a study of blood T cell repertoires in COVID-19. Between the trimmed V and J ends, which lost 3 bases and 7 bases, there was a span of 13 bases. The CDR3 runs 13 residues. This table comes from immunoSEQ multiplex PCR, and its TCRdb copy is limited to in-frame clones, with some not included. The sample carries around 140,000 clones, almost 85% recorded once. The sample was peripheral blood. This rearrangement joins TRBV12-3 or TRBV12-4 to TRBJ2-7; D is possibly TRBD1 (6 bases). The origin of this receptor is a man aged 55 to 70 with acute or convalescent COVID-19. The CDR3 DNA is TGTGCCAGCAGTTTCATACAGGGCGAAGAGCAGTACTTC. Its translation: CASSFIQGEEQYF.